This record covers a single TCR beta chain. What it recognizes is unknown. As every portion of the isolated RNA was reverse transcribed, the sequencing read expressed TCRB transcripts. Clones were sequenced by immunoSEQ multiplex PCR, and TCRdb holds only the in-frame ones, with some missing. In the table there are hundreds of thousands of clones, around 68% of which are singletons. The data are from a study of beta chain features in type 1 diabetes. Background on the study: Healthy donors, compared against patients, showed similar age, gender and cell yields.

Using CD45RO/CCR7/CD25/CD127/CD95/CD27, CD4+ naive, central memory, regulatory and stem cell-like memory cells were sorted. Broader study findings: People with Type 1 diabetes carried modestly yet significantly shorter TCRB CDR3s in all four CD4+ subsets.

Sequencing input: naive CD4+ T cells from blood. This receptor was obtained from a young man in good health.

This CDR3 is CASSTRTSGIGTQYF. CDR3 nucleotide sequence: TGTGCCAGCAGTACCCGGACTAGCGGTATTGGTACGCAGTATTTT. The chain couples TRBV5-6 to TRBJ2-3; 10 bases are a match to TRBD2. The CDR3 extends over 15 amino acids. The V gene end was trimmed by 5 bases and the J gene end by 8 bases; junction bases not matched to a gene: 11. The germline CDR1 and CDR2 sequences are SGHDT and YYEEEE.